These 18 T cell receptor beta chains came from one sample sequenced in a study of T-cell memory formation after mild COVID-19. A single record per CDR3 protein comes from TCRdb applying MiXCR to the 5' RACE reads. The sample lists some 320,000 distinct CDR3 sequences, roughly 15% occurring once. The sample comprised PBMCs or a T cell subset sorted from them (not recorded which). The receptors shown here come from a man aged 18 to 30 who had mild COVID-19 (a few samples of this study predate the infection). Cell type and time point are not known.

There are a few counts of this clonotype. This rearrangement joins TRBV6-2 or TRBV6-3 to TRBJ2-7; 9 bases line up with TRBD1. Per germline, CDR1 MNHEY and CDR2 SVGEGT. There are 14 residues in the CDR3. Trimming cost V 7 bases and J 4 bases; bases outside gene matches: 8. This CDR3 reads CASIRDRASYEQYF. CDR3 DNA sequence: TGTGCCAGCATTCGGGACAGGGCCTCTTACGAGCAGTACTTC.

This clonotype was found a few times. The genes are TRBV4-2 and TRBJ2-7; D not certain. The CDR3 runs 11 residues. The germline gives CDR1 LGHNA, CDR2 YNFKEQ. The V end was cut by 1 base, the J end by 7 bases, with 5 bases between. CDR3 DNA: TGTGCCAGCAGCCAAGCGAGGGAGCAGTACTTC. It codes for CASSQAREQYF.

DNA for the CDR3: TGTGCCAGCAGTCCAACCGGGACAGGGGGGACTAACTATGGCTACACCTTC. The encoded protein is CASSPTGTGGTNYGYTF. This chain links TRBV6-5 with TRBJ1-2; 11 bases fit TRBD1. J gave up 0 bases and V 5 bases, and 8 bases lay outside the gene matches. The CDR3 contains 17 residues. The germline CDR1 and CDR2 sequences are MNHEY and SVGAGI.

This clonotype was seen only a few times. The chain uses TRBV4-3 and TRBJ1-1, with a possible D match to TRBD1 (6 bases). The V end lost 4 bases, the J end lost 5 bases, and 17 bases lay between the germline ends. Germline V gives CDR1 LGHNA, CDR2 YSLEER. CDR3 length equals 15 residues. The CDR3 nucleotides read TGCGCCAGCAGCCGAACCCAGGGGATCGGGACTGAAGCTTTCTTT. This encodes CASSRTQGIGTEAFF.

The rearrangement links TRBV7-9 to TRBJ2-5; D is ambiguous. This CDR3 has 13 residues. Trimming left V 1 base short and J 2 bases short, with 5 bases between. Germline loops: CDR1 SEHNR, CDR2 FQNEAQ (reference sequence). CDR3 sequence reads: CASSLVLQETQYF. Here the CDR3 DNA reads TGTGCCAGCAGCTTAGTCTTACAAGAGACCCAGTACTTC.

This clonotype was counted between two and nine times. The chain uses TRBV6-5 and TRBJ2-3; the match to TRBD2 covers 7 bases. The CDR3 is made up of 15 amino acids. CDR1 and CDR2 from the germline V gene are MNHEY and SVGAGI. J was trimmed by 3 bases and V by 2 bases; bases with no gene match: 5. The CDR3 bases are TGTGCCAGCAGTTACGGGGGGGTCAGGACAGATACGCAGTATTTT. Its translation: CASSYGGVRTDTQYF.

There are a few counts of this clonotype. The CDR3 loop reads CASSQTAKSPLHF. CDR3 coding DNA: TGTGCCAGCAGCCAGACGGCGAAGTCACCCCTCCACTTT. The chain uses TRBV7-3 and TRBJ1-6; no reliable D call. Between the trimmed V and J ends, which lost 5 bases and 10 bases, there was a span of 12 bases. The CDR3 runs 13 residues. Germline CDR1 is SGHTA and CDR2 is FQGTGA.

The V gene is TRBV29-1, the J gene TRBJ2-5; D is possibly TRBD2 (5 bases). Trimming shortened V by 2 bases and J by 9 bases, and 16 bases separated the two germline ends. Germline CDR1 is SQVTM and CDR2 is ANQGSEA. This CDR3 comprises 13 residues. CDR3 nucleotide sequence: TGCAGCGTTGAATCCCCAGCACTGGAGGCCCAGTACTTC. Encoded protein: CSVESPALEAQYF.

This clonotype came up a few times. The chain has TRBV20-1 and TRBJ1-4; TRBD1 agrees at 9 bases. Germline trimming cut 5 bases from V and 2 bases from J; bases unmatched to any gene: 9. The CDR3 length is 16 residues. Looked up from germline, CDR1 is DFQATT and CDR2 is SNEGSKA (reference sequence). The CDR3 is CSAGKTGGATNEKLFF. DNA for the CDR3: TGCAGTGCTGGAAAAACAGGGGGCGCGACTAATGAAAAACTGTTTTTT.

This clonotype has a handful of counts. DNA of the CDR3: TGTGCCAGCAGAGCACAGTATCCCGGGGAGCTGTTTTTT. It translates to CASRAQYPGELFF. The gene calls are TRBV12-3 or TRBV12-4 and TRBJ2-2; D gene unclear. Trimming removed 6 bases from V and 6 bases from J, with 11 bases in between. The CDR3 consists of 13 residues.

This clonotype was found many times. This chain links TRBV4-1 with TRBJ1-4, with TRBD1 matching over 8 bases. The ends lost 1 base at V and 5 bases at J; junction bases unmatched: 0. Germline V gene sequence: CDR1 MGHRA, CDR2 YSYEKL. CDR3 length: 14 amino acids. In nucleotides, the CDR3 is TGCGCCAGCAGCCAAGGACAGGGGAATGAAAAACTGTTTTTT. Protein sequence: CASSQGQGNEKLFF.

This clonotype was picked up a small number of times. CDR3: CAWSVGGYTGELFF. DNA for the CDR3: TGTGCCTGGAGTGTCGGGGGATACACCGGGGAGCTGTTTTTT. V gene TRBV30 combines with J gene TRBJ2-2; D might be TRBD2 (6 bases). The CDR3 is 14 amino acids. Per germline, CDR1 GTSNPN and CDR2 SVGIG (reference sequence). Trimming took off 0 bases at V and 3 bases at J, with 8 bases between the two ends.

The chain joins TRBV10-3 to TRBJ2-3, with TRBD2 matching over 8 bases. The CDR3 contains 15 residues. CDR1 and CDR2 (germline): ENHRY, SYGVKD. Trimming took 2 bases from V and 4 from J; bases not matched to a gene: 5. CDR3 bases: TGTGCCATCAGTGAGCTCGGGGGGGTCGCAGATACGCAGTATTTT. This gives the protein CAISELGGVADTQYF.

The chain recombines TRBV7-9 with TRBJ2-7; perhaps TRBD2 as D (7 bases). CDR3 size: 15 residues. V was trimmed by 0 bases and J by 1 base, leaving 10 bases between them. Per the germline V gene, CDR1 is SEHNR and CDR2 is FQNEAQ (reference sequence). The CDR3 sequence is CASSLAGGRSYEQYF. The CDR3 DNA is TGTGCCAGCAGCTTAGCGGGGGGGCGATCCTACGAGCAGTACTTC.

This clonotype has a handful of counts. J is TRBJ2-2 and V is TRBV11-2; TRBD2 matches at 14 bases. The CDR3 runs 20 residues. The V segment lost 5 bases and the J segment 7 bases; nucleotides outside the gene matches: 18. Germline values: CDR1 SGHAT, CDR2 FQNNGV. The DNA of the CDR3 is TGTGCCAGCAGCCGCACCGCTCCCGGGACTAGCGGGGGAAGGTTCGGGGAGCTGTTTTTT. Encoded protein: CASSRTAPGTSGGRFGELFF.

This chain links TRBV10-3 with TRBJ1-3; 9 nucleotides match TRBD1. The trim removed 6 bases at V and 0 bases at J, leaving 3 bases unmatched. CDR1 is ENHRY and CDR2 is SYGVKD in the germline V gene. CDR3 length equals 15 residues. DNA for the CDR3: TGTGCCATCAGAGGGACAGGGAGCTCTGGAAACACCATATATTTT. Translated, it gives CAIRGTGSSGNTIYF.

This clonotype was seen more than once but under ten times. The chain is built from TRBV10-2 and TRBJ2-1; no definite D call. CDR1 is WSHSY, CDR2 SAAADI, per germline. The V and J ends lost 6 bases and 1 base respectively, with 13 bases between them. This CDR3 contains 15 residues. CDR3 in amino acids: CASSEPKKSYNEQFF. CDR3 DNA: TGCGCCAGCAGCGAGCCGAAGAAGTCCTACAATGAGCAGTTCTTC.

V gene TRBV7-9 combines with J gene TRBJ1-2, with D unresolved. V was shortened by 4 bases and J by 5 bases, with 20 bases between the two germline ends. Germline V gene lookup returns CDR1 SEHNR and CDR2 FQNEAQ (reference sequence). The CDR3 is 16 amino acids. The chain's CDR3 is CASSSRVGSRSYGYTF. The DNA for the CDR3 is TGTGCCAGCAGCTCAAGGGTCGGCAGTCGGTCGTATGGCTACACCTTC.